This T cell receptor beta chain was found in a study of long-term antiretroviral therapy in people with HIV. The authors ran the immunoSEQ assay, v3.0, at survey level. Assay: immunoSEQ multiplex PCR; the TCRdb copy retains only in-frame clones and omits some. This table holds fewer than 40,000 clones, around 79% found once. Germline V gene lookup returns CDR1 LNHDA and CDR2 SQIVND (reference sequence). The CDR3 runs 15 residues. Trimming removed 5 bases from V and 3 bases from J, with 13 bases in between. Specimens held roughly 0.95-11 million cryopreserved PBMC prior to DNA extraction. The genes are TRBV19 and TRBJ2-2, with D possibly being TRBD1 (6 bases). This sample comprised unsorted PBMCs, obtained 1.9 years after starting antiretroviral therapy. This clonotype was sampled from a man between 18 and 29 years old with HIV. The CDR3 coding sequence is TGTGCCAGTAGTCCCAGACAGGAGGACACCGGGGAGCTGTTTTTT. Its protein product is CASSPRQEDTGELFF.